One sample yielded the 20 T cell receptor beta chains listed below, sequenced in a study of blood T cell repertoires in COVID-19. Assay: immunoSEQ multiplex PCR; the TCRdb copy retains only in-frame clones and omits some. The table records approximately 99,000 clones, over 75% of them present only once. Input material: peripheral blood. These receptor sequences come from a woman aged 70-85 years with acute or convalescent COVID-19.

This chain connects TRBV2 to TRBJ2-7; perhaps TRBD1 as D (6 bases). The CDR3 has 14 amino acids. Trimming pared 3 bases from V and 2 bases from J, leaving 11 bases between. Germline CDR1 reads SNHLY; CDR2 reads FYNNEI. CDR3 sequence (DNA): TGTGCCAGCAGTGATCGGGGACAAGCCTACGAGCAGTACGTC. This gives the protein CASSDRGQAYEQYV.

This chain connects TRBV3-1 (or the pseudogene TRBV3-2) to TRBJ1-4; possible D gene TRBD1, 6 bases. CDR3 length: 15 residues. The germline V gene encodes CDR1 LGHDT and CDR2 YNNKEL (reference sequence). Trimming cost V 5 bases and J 8 bases, with 18 bases left between them. CDR3 bases: TGTGCCAGCAGCTATAAAATACAGGGTGGCGAAAAACTGTTTTTT. Protein: CASSYKIQGGEKLFF.

In this sample, this clone turned up a few times. CDR3 in DNA: TGTGCCAGCAGGGAGCGAGGGATGAATCGCAATCAGCCCCAGCATTTT. Its protein is CASRERGMNRNQPQHF. The chain is built from TRBV28 and TRBJ1-5; D call uncertain. The CDR3 contains 16 residues. The germline V gene has CDR1 MDHEN and CDR2 SYDVKM. The V and J ends lost 6 bases and 2 bases respectively, with 17 bases between them.

In its sample, this clone is medium-sized. The chain couples TRBV4-2 to TRBJ1-2, with 8 nucleotides matching TRBD1. With V trimmed by 0 bases and J by 4 bases, 4 bases remained unmatched. CDR1 and CDR2 from the germline V gene are LGHNA and YNFKEQ. This CDR3 has 15 residues. The CDR3: CASSQDRQGFYGYTF. CDR3 sequence (DNA): TGTGCCAGCAGCCAAGACCGACAGGGGTTCTATGGCTACACCTTC.

V and J are TRBV7-2 and TRBJ2-7; 7 nucleotides match TRBD1. This CDR3 has 13 amino acids. V lost 5 bases and J lost 5; bases outside the gene matches: 6. CDR1 SGHTA and CDR2 FQGNSA come from the germline V gene. The CDR3 loop is CASSVGTVHEQYV. CDR3 DNA: TGTGCCAGCAGCGTCGGGACAGTTCACGAGCAGTACGTC.

This chain links TRBV7-9 with TRBJ1-2; 10 nucleotides align to TRBD1. The length of the CDR3 is 15 residues. V lost 4 bases, J lost 6 bases, and 8 bases stayed unmatched. In germline, CDR1 is SEHNR, CDR2 FQNEAQ (reference sequence). The CDR3 DNA follows: TGTGCCAGCAGCTCATCGACAGGGGGCGGTAATGGCTACACCTTC. Encoded protein: CASSSSTGGGNGYTF.

The chain uses TRBV6-2 or TRBV6-3 and TRBJ2-2; 9 bases agree with TRBD2. With V trimmed by 2 bases and J by 4 bases, 8 bases remained unmatched. The CDR3 is made up of 17 amino acids. CDR1 MNHEY and CDR2 SVGEGT come from the germline V gene. The CDR3 spells CASSYPLAGTRTGELFF. The CDR3 DNA is TGTGCCAGCAGTTACCCCCTAGCGGGGACGCGCACCGGGGAGCTGTTTTTT.

The CDR3 DNA sequence: TGTGCCAGCAGCGTCGGAGGGTCGGGCTCCTACGAGCAGTACTTC. As protein: CASSVGGSGSYEQYF. The rearrangement joins TRBV9 to TRBJ2-7, with D possibly matching TRBD2 (6 bases). Germline V gene data show CDR1 as SGDLS and CDR2 as YYNGEE. The V end lost 2 bases, the J end lost 0 bases, and 12 bases lay between the germline ends. CDR3 length equals 15 residues.

This clone was observed a single time. The chain joins TRBV12-3 or TRBV12-4 to TRBJ1-2, with 9 bases lining up with TRBD1. V was pared by 6 bases and J by 4 bases, with 3 bases of the junction left unmatched. The CDR3 length is 13 residues. The CDR3, as DNA: TGTGCCAGCAGGCTGGGACAGGGCTATGGCTACACCTTC. Translated, it gives CASRLGQGYGYTF.

This clone showed up just a few times. This rearrangement joins TRBV19 to TRBJ1-2; D is uncertain. Trimming took off 7 bases at V and 0 bases at J, with 15 bases between the two ends. The germline V gene encodes CDR1 LNHDA and CDR2 SQIVND (reference sequence). The CDR3 runs 15 residues. The DNA of the CDR3 is TGTGCCAGTACGTCTTCCGGGTATACTAACTATGGCTACACCTTC. Protein: CASTSSGYTNYGYTF. The whole variable domain, filled in from reference TRBV19 and TRBJ1-2, reads DGGITQSPKYLFRKEGQNVTLSCEQNLNHDAMYWYRQDPGQGLRLIYYSQIVNDFQKGDIAEGYSVSREKKESFPLTVTSAQKNPTAFYLCASTSSGYTNYGYTFGSGTRLTVV.

The chain recombines TRBV5-1 with TRBJ2-5; TRBD2 matches at 9 bases. Germline CDR1 and CDR2: SGHRS and YFSETQ. Trimming at V came to 2 bases and at J to 4 bases, leaving 12 bases not matched to a gene. The CDR3 is 17 residues long. CDR3 in DNA: TGCGCCAGCAGCTTAAAACCCCTAGCGGGGACGACAGAGACCCAGTACTTC. Translated, it gives CASSLKPLAGTTETQYF.

This chain joins TRBV5-8 and TRBJ1-5; 10 bases line up with TRBD1. The J segment lost 6 bases and the V segment lost 7 bases, leaving 4 bases of the junction unmatched. Germline V gives CDR1 SGHTS, CDR2 YDEGEE. CDR3 size: 13 residues. The CDR3 nucleotides read TGTGCCAGCCGGGACAGGGGTAGTCAGCCCCAGCATTTT. It encodes CASRDRGSQPQHF.

This rearrangement joins TRBV7-2 to TRBJ1-2, with D possibly TRBD1 on 5 matching bases. The CDR3 covers 15 residues. With 0 bases removed from V and 4 bases from J, the gap between germline ends came to 12 bases. Germline CDR1 and CDR2: SGHTA and FQGNSA. This chain's CDR3 is CASSLARPQGYGYTF. The CDR3 DNA is TGTGCCAGCAGCTTAGCCCGGCCCCAGGGCTATGGCTACACCTTC.

The gene calls are TRBV3-1 (or the pseudogene TRBV3-2) and TRBJ2-6; TRBD1 matches at 9 bases. CDR3 size: 15 residues. From germline, CDR1 is LGHDT and CDR2 YNNKEL (reference sequence). Germline trimming cut 4 bases from V and 5 bases from J; bases unmatched to any gene: 3. As DNA, the CDR3 is TGTGCCAGCAGCCGAGGACAGGGGTGGGCCAACGTCCTGACTTTC. Encoded protein: CASSRGQGWANVLTF.

V usage is TRBV4-3 and J usage is TRBJ1-1; D may be TRBD1 (5 bases). Trimming removed 0 bases at V and 4 bases at J, with 9 bases between. CDR1 is LGHNA, CDR2 YSLEER, per germline. This CDR3 comprises 14 residues. The CDR3 region is CASSQDVRGTEAFF. DNA for the CDR3: TGCGCCAGCAGCCAAGATGTTAGGGGCACTGAAGCTTTCTTT.

This clone has only one observation. This chain connects TRBV5-6 to TRBJ1-1; D is perhaps TRBD1 (5 bases). The CDR3 extends over 12 amino acids. Germline V gene data show CDR1 as SGHDT and CDR2 as YYEEEE. Trimming removed 4 bases at V and 11 bases at J, with 15 bases between. The CDR3 loop reads CASSLVGTWAFF. The CDR3 DNA reads TGTGCCAGCAGCCTCGTTGGGACTTGGGCTTTCTTT. Filled out from reference TRBV5-6 and TRBJ1-1, the complete variable domain reads DAGVTQSPTHLIKTRGQQVTLRCSPKSGHDTVSWYQQALGQGPQFIFQYYEEEERQRGNFPDRFSGHQFPNYSSELNVNALLLGDSALYLCASSLVGTWAFFGQGTRLTVV.

V is TRBV6-1 and J is TRBJ1-3; no clear D gene. Looked up from germline, CDR1 is MNHNS and CDR2 is SASEGT. V lost 4 bases, J lost 4 bases, and 20 bases lay in between. The CDR3 is 17 amino acids. Written as DNA, the CDR3 is TGTGCCAGCAGTGCGACTCTTATATTTTCTCGGGGAAACACCATATATTTT. Protein sequence: CASSATLIFSRGNTIYF.

The chain joins TRBV5-1 to TRBJ2-5, with 8 bases lining up with TRBD1. Germline trimming cut 4 bases from V and 4 bases from J; bases unmatched to any gene: 9. Germline assignment: CDR1 SGHRS and CDR2 YFSETQ. The CDR3 spans 15 residues. The CDR3 DNA reads as TGCGCCAGCAGCGTACGGCAGGGGGCGCGAGAGACCCAGTACTTC. Translation: CASSVRQGARETQYF. Supplemented by reference TRBV5-1 and TRBJ2-5, the full variable domain reads KAGVTQTPRYLIKTRGQQVTLSCSPISGHRSVSWYQQTPGQGLQFLFEYFSETQRNKGNFPGRFSGRQFSNSRSEMNVSTLELGDSALYLCASSVRQGARETQYFGPGTRLLVL.

This clone came up once. The J gene is TRBJ1-5, the V gene TRBV6-5; D is undetermined. With 7 bases removed from V and 6 bases from J, the gap between germline ends came to 16 bases. The germline CDR1 and CDR2 sequences are MNHEY and SVGAGI. This CDR3 has 14 residues. CDR3 nucleotides: TGTGCCAGCACCGAAGGAGGAGGTGGTCAGCCCCAGCATTTT. Residues: CASTEGGGGQPQHF.

The chain couples TRBV6-6 to TRBJ2-5, with D perhaps TRBD1 (6 bases). The CDR3 contains 15 residues. V gave up 6 bases and J gave up 4 bases, with 18 bases separating them. In germline, CDR1 is MNHNY, CDR2 SVGAGI (reference sequence). The CDR3 loop reads CASSPPLDRPETQYF. CDR3 sequence (DNA): TGTGCCAGCAGCCCCCCCCTTGACAGGCCAGAGACCCAGTACTTC.